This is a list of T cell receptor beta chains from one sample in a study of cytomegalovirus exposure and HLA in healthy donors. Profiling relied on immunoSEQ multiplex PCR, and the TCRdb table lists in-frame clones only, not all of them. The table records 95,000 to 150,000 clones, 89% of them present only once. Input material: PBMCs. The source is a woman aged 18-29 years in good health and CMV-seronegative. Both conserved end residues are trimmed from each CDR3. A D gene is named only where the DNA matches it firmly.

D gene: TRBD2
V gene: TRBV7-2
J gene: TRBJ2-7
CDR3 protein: ASSPSGSPNEQY

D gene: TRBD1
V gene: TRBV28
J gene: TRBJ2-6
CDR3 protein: ASSPLQGAKSGANVLT

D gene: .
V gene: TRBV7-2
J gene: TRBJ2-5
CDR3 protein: ASRTTRAQETQY

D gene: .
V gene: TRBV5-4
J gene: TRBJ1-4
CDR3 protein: ASSLGGPSATNEKLF

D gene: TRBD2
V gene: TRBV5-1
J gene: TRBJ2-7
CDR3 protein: ASSLRGTSGSYEQY

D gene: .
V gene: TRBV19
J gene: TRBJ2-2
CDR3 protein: ASSMALGGAMATGELF

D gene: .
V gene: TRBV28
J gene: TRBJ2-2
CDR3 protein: ASSERGTGELF

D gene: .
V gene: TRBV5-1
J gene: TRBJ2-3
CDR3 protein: ASSPLGPSTDTQY

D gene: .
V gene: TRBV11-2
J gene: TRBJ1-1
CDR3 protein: ASSGRRGDTEAF

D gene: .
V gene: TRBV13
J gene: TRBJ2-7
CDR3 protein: ASSSQAGYEQY

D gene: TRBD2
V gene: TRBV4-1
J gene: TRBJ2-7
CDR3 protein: ASSQTGLAGAGH

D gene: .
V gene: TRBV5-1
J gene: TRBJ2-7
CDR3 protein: ASSPRTETYEQY

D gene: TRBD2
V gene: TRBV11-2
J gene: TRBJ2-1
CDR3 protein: ASSLVLAGVNEQF

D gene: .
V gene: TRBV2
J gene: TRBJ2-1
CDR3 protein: ASRATRLDEQF

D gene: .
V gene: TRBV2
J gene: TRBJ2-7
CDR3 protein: ASSDLQGVNEQY

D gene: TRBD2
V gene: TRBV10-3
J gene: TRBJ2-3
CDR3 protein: AISARLAGVVDTQY